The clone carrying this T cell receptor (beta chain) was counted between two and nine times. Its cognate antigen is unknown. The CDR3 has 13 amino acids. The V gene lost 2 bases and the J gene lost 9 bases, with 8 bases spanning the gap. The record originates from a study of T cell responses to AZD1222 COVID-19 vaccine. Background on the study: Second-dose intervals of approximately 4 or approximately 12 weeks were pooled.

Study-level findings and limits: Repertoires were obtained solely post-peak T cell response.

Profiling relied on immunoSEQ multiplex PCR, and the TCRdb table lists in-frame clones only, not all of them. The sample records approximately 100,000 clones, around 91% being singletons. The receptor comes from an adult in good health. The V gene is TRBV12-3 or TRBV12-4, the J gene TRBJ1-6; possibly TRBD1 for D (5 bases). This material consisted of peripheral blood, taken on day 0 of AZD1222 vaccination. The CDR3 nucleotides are TGTGCCAGCAGTTTACAGGGAGGTTCACCCCTCCACTTT. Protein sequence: CASSLQGGSPLHF.